Each of the 32 T cell receptor beta chains below was sequenced from the same sample in a study of cytomegalovirus exposure and HLA in healthy donors. PCR amplification relied on 60 Vbeta primers (plus 13 Jbeta primers). Profiling relied on immunoSEQ multiplex PCR, and the TCRdb table lists in-frame clones only, not all of them. The sample consists of tens of thousands of clones, 82% of them appearing once. The sequencing sample was made of PBMCs. These receptors all stem from a man aged 45-60 years in good health and CMV-seronegative.

The CDR3 region has the DNA TGTGCCAGCAGCCCCGGGGGACTAGCGAGCTACAATGAGCAGTTCTTC. Translating it yields CASSPGGLASYNEQFF. This sequence joins TRBV5-4 and TRBJ2-1, with 10 positions matching TRBD2. V gave up 4 bases and J gave up 3 bases; unmatched junction bases: 7. The germline gives CDR1 SGHNT, CDR2 YYREEE (reference sequence). The CDR3 is 16 amino acids.

The chain couples TRBV5-1 to TRBJ1-4; the D is unclear. The V gene lost 0 bases and the J gene lost 6 bases, with 9 bases spanning the gap. The V gene's germline CDR1 is SGHRS and CDR2 YFSETQ. The CDR3 totals 14 residues. DNA for the CDR3: TGCGCCAGCAGCTTGGGGAGGGAGGATGAAAAACTGTTTTTT. This encodes CASSLGREDEKLFF.

This chain links TRBV6-1 with TRBJ1-4, with D possibly being TRBD1 (6 bases). The CDR3 runs to 14 residues. Trimming took 8 bases from V and 5 from J, leaving 15 bases between them. Germline CDR1 is MNHNS and CDR2 is SASEGT. The DNA of the CDR3 is TGTGCCAGCGGGACAAGATCATTCAATGAAAAACTGTTTTTT. Translation: CASGTRSFNEKLFF.

V gene TRBV25-1 combines with J gene TRBJ1-1, with 8 bases that match TRBD1. Germline CDR1 and CDR2: MGHDK and SYGVNS. After removal of 4 bases from V and 1 base from J, the junction contained 11 bases not matched to a gene. The CDR3 loop spans 17 amino acids. CDR3 DNA sequence: TGTGCCAGCAGTGCCCAGGGGGCCCTCGGTAAGAACACTGAAGCTTTCTTT. Encoded protein: CASSAQGALGKNTEAFF.

The rearrangement uses TRBV5-4 and TRBJ1-5, with D unclear. The germline gives CDR1 SGHNT, CDR2 YYREEE (reference sequence). V lost 1 base and J lost 0, with 5 bases in between. The CDR3 loop spans 14 amino acids. CDR3 amino acids: CASSLQFSNQPQHF. The CDR3 DNA sequence: TGTGCCAGCAGCTTGCAGTTTAGCAATCAGCCCCAGCATTTT. Full variable domain (outside the CDR3, taken from reference TRBV5-4 and TRBJ1-5): ETGVTQSPTHLIKTRGQQVTLRCSSQSGHNTVSWYQQALGQGPQFIFQYYREEENGRGNFPPRFSGLQFPNYSSELNVNALELDDSALYLCASSLQFSNQPQHFGDGTRLSIL.

This clone was counted once. This chain joins TRBV29-1 and TRBJ1-2, with a weak D call TRBD1 (6 bases). CDR3 length equals 11 residues. From germline, CDR1 is SQVTM and CDR2 ANQGSEA. Trimming cost V 8 bases and J 8 bases, with 15 bases left between them. CDR3 residues: CSLGEGVGYTF. The DNA for the CDR3 is TGCAGCCTCGGGGAGGGGGTGGGCTACACCTTC.

The chain carries TRBV18 and TRBJ1-5, with 11 bases lining up with TRBD1. In germline, CDR1 is KGHSH, CDR2 LQKENI. Trimming cost V 5 bases and J 6 bases; bases outside gene matches: 6. The CDR3 sequence is 15 residues long. The CDR3 loop reads CASSSGQGAGQPQHF. The DNA of the CDR3 is TGTGCCAGCTCATCTGGACAGGGGGCCGGTCAGCCCCAGCATTTT. Combining the CDR3 with reference TRBV18 and TRBJ1-5 gives the whole variable domain NAGVMQNPRHLVRRRGQEARLRCSPMKGHSHVYWYRQLPEEGLKFMVYLQKENIIDESGMPKERFSAEFPKEGPSILRIQQVVRGDSAAYFCASSSGQGAGQPQHFGDGTRLSIL.

As DNA, the CDR3 is TGTGCCAGCAGCAAGGGACAGGGGATAAGCAATGAGCAGTTCTTC. Translation gives CASSKGQGISNEQFF. The gene calls are TRBV5-5 and TRBJ2-1, with TRBD1 matching 10 bases. Germline assignment: CDR1 SGHKS and CDR2 YYEKEE (reference sequence). V shed 4 bases and J 6 bases; nucleotides not matched to a gene: 7. This CDR3 comprises 15 residues.

The gene calls are TRBV27 and TRBJ2-5; 7 nucleotides line up with TRBD2. The CDR3 spans 15 residues. Trimming took 7 bases from V and 5 from J; bases not matched to a gene: 13. From germline, CDR1 is MNHEY and CDR2 SMNVEV (reference sequence). The CDR3 sequence is CASTASGTPRETQYF. Here the CDR3 DNA reads TGTGCCAGCACGGCTAGCGGTACCCCTAGGGAGACCCAGTACTTC.

This chain links TRBV5-4 with TRBJ2-2, with TRBD1 matching 9 bases. Losses at the gene ends were 4 bases for V and 5 bases for J; bases not matched to a gene: 6. Germline loops: CDR1 SGHNT, CDR2 YYREEE (reference sequence). The CDR3 covers 15 residues. The CDR3 sequence is CASSPTGTGTGELFF. The CDR3 DNA is TGTGCCAGCAGCCCGACCGGGACAGGGACCGGGGAGCTGTTTTTT.

The chain combines TRBV6-5 with TRBJ2-5, with TRBD1 as a possible D gene (5 bases). With 7 bases removed from V and 3 bases from J, the gap between germline ends came to 9 bases. CDR3 length equals 12 residues. CDR1 and CDR2 (germline): MNHEY, SVGAGI. CDR3 protein: CASTGREETQYF. CDR3 in DNA: TGTGCCAGCACAGGCAGGGAAGAGACCCAGTACTTC.

This chain uses TRBV18 with TRBJ1-2; 7 positions match TRBD1. This CDR3 comprises 13 residues. Trimming took 6 bases from V and 8 from J; bases not matched to a gene: 9. The V gene's germline CDR1 is KGHSH and CDR2 LQKENI. The CDR3 reads CASSPQTGQGYTF. Here the CDR3 DNA reads TGTGCCAGCTCCCCCCAGACAGGGCAAGGCTACACCTTC.

This sequence joins TRBV15 and TRBJ2-3; TRBD2 matches 7 bases. CDR3 length equals 16 residues. The germline V gene has CDR1 LNHNV and CDR2 YYDKDF (reference sequence). V gave up 1 base and J gave up 0 bases; unmatched junction bases: 4. CDR3 nucleotides: TGTGCCACCAGCAGAGTGGGGGGGGTAAGCACAGATACGCAGTATTTT. It codes for CATSRVGGVSTDTQYF.

The chain is built from TRBV6-4 and TRBJ2-1, with 10 bases fitting TRBD1. J gave up 9 bases and V 4 bases, and 9 bases lay outside the gene matches. The CDR3 extends over 15 amino acids. Germline V gene sequence: CDR1 MRHNA, CDR2 SNTAGT. The chain's CDR3 is CASSVQGTGEGEQFF. The CDR3 DNA reads TGTGCCAGCAGTGTCCAAGGGACAGGGGAAGGTGAGCAGTTCTTC.

The chain carries TRBV9 and TRBJ2-6; possibly TRBD2 for D (5 bases). Trimming took off 5 bases at V and 0 bases at J, with 27 bases between the two ends. CDR1 SGDLS and CDR2 YYNGEE come from the germline V gene. The CDR3 is 21 amino acids. CDR3 region: CASSDYNGPGRIHSGANVLTF. In nucleotides, the CDR3 is TGTGCCAGCAGTGACTACAACGGCCCGGGTCGTATACACTCTGGGGCCAACGTCCTGACTTTC. The full variable domain, with the rest looked up from reference TRBV9 and TRBJ2-6, is DSGVTQTPKHLITATGQRVTLRCSPRSGDLSVYWYQQSLDQGLQFLIQYYNGEERAKGNILERFSAQQFPDLHSELNLSSLELGDSALYFCASSDYNGPGRIHSGANVLTFGAGSRLTVL.

The rearrangement joins TRBV27 to TRBJ2-6; 11 bases match TRBD2. Germline CDR1 is MNHEY and CDR2 is SMNVEV (reference sequence). This CDR3 region has 18 residues. Trimming removed 4 bases from V and 0 bases from J; junction bases left unmatched: 5. The chain's CDR3 is CASSSRLAGFSGANVLTF. In nucleotides, the CDR3 is TGTGCCAGCAGTTCCCGACTAGCGGGATTCTCTGGGGCCAACGTCCTGACTTTC.

This chain connects TRBV18 to TRBJ1-2; 10 bases fit TRBD1. Trimming at V came to 3 bases and at J to 3 bases, leaving 4 bases not matched to a gene. The CDR3 totals 15 residues. Germline V lookup: CDR1 KGHSH, CDR2 LQKENI. CDR3 protein: CASSPTGGGHYGYTF. The CDR3 DNA follows: TGTGCCAGCTCACCGACAGGGGGCGGGCACTATGGCTACACCTTC.

The chain couples TRBV5-3 to TRBJ2-7; 9 bases line up with TRBD2. TRBV5-3 carries the ORF label, with uncertain function. The CDR3 covers 19 residues. J was trimmed by 6 bases and V by 4 bases; bases with no gene match: 23. The CDR3 DNA follows: TGTGCCAGAAGCCAAACCTCCGACTTAGCGGGAGACCTCTGGGTCGAGCAGTACTTC. Translation gives CARSQTSDLAGDLWVEQYF.

The V call is TRBV11-2, the J call TRBJ2-7; the D gene is possibly TRBD2 (5 bases). Looked up from germline, CDR1 is SGHAT and CDR2 is FQNNGV. The CDR3 has 12 amino acids. V was clipped by 5 bases and J by 2 bases, with 7 bases between them. CDR3 sequence (DNA): TGTGCCAGCAGCCCCGGGGCCTACGAGCAGTACTTC. It yields the protein CASSPGAYEQYF.

This clone was seen just once. V is TRBV7-3 and J is TRBJ2-2; perhaps TRBD2 as D (6 bases). The CDR3 runs to 17 residues. Germline CDR1 and CDR2: SGHTA and FQGTGA. The V end lost 0 bases, the J end lost 2 bases, and 13 bases lay between the germline ends. CDR3 amino acids: CASSLTRSSANTGELFF. The CDR3 DNA reads as TGTGCCAGCAGCTTAACCCGGTCTAGCGCAAACACCGGGGAGCTGTTTTTT.

The rearrangement links TRBV27 to TRBJ2-7, with 13 bases lining up with TRBD2. Trimming cost V 5 bases and J 0 bases; bases outside gene matches: 4. The CDR3 totals 16 residues. Germline CDR1 reads MNHEY; CDR2 reads SMNVEV (reference sequence). CDR3 sequence: CASSRTSGRGSYEQYF. CDR3 bases: TGTGCCAGCAGTCGGACTAGCGGGAGAGGCTCCTACGAGCAGTACTTC.

The CDR3 protein is CASSVVQGHSAGNTIYF. The CDR3 bases are TGTGCCAGCAGCGTAGTGCAGGGACATTCCGCTGGAAACACCATATATTTT. The chain combines TRBV9 with TRBJ1-3; maybe TRBD1 (6 bases). The CDR3 contains 17 residues. V shed 0 bases and J shed 2 bases, with 15 bases lying between them. Per the germline V gene, CDR1 is SGDLS and CDR2 is YYNGEE.

This chain joins TRBV27 and TRBJ1-1; unclear D gene. The CDR3 runs 14 residues. Trimming cost V 3 bases and J 9 bases, with 17 bases left between them. Germline lookup yields CDR1 MNHEY and CDR2 SMNVEV (reference sequence). CDR3: CASSFKSTSFKAFF. The CDR3 region has the DNA TGTGCCAGCAGTTTTAAATCTACTTCTTTTAAAGCTTTCTTT.

The chain has TRBV28 and TRBJ2-2; 7 bases line up with TRBD1. Germline-derived CDR1 and CDR2 are MDHEN and SYDVKM. This CDR3 has 13 residues. With 10 bases clipped from V and 1 base from J, the junction kept 3 bases outside the gene matches. CDR3 sequence reads: CATRTGNTGELFF. Written as DNA, the CDR3 is TGTGCCACACGGACAGGGAACACCGGGGAGCTGTTTTTT.

The chain employs TRBV7-3 and TRBJ2-1; the match to TRBD2 covers 9 bases. This CDR3 spans 14 amino acids. The germline V gene encodes CDR1 SGHTA and CDR2 FQGTGA. Trimming removed 2 bases from V and 4 bases from J; junction bases left unmatched: 0. Written as DNA, the CDR3 is TGTGCCAGCAGCTTACTAGCGGGGTACAATGAGCAGTTCTTC. It translates to CASSLLAGYNEQFF.

V usage is TRBV5-1 and J usage is TRBJ2-4; the match to TRBD1 covers 11 bases. The CDR3 covers 15 residues. The V gene end was trimmed by 4 bases and the J gene end by 4 bases; junction bases not matched to a gene: 4. Germline V gene lookup returns CDR1 SGHRS and CDR2 YFSETQ. The CDR3 protein is CASSSGTGGKNIQYF. The CDR3 bases are TGCGCCAGCAGCAGCGGGACAGGGGGGAAAAACATTCAGTACTTC.

The rearrangement links TRBV14 to TRBJ2-7; no clear D. Trimming stripped 5 bases from V and 1 base from J, with 6 bases between. Germline CDR1 and CDR2: SGHDN and FVKESK. This CDR3 spans 12 amino acids. The DNA for the CDR3 is TGTGCCAGCAGCTTACTTTCCTACGAGCAGTACTTC. This translates into CASSLLSYEQYF.

The chain recombines TRBV5-1 with TRBJ2-3, with D tentatively TRBD2 (6 bases). The CDR3 contains 17 residues. From germline, CDR1 is SGHRS and CDR2 YFSETQ. V lost 6 bases and J 4 bases, leaving 24 bases between the germline ends. The CDR3 reads CASTPRSRGVGSDTQYF. The CDR3 DNA sequence: TGCGCCAGCACCCCTCGGTCGCGGGGAGTGGGCTCAGATACGCAGTATTTT.

The rearrangement uses TRBV15 and TRBJ1-1, with a weak D call TRBD1 (5 bases). V was pared by 6 bases and J by 1 base, with 9 bases between. The CDR3 covers 13 residues. Germline assignment: CDR1 LNHNV and CDR2 YYDKDF (reference sequence). CDR3 sequence: CATSWGENTEAFF. CDR3 in DNA: TGTGCCACCAGTTGGGGGGAGAACACTGAAGCTTTCTTT.

The chain couples TRBV4-1 to TRBJ2-1; TRBD1 matches at 7 bases. CDR1 and CDR2 from the germline V gene are MGHRA and YSYEKL. The CDR3 sequence is 14 residues long. Unmatched junction bases numbered 4, after V lost 4 bases and J lost 4 bases. Here the CDR3 DNA reads TGCGCCAGCAGCCCCGGACAGGTTTACAATGAGCAGTTCTTC. Translated, it gives CASSPGQVYNEQFF.

This chain connects TRBV2 to TRBJ2-1; 7 bases are shared with TRBD2. In germline, CDR1 is SNHLY, CDR2 FYNNEI. The V gene end was trimmed by 2 bases and the J gene end by 6 bases; junction bases not matched to a gene: 10. The CDR3 covers 16 residues. The CDR3 sequence: CASSERGLAALNEQFF. CDR3 DNA: TGTGCCAGCAGTGAAAGAGGGCTAGCGGCCCTCAATGAGCAGTTCTTC.

The V call is TRBV9, the J call TRBJ2-1, with 8 nucleotides matching TRBD2. CDR1 and CDR2 (germline): SGDLS, YYNGEE. V lost 3 bases, J lost 4 bases, and 6 bases stayed unmatched. The CDR3 consists of 15 residues. The chain's CDR3 is CASSERLATYNEQFF. In nucleotides, the CDR3 is TGTGCCAGCAGCGAAAGACTAGCGACGTACAATGAGCAGTTCTTC. The full variable domain, with the rest looked up from reference TRBV9 and TRBJ2-1, is DSGVTQTPKHLITATGQRVTLRCSPRSGDLSVYWYQQSLDQGLQFLIQYYNGEERAKGNILERFSAQQFPDLHSELNLSSLELGDSALYFCASSERLATYNEQFFGPGTRLTVL.